This TCR beta chain was captured in a study of beta chain features in type 1 diabetes. Study-level background: Sorted cells examined across all samples numbered around 99,000,000.

Findings and caveats of the study: TCRB CDR3s from Type 1 diabetes patients were moderately but significantly shorter in all four CD4+ subsets. Diminished insertions and augmented deletions at VDJ junctions characterized type 1 diabetes patients.

CD4+ naive, central memory, regulatory and stem cell-like memory cells were sorted via CD45RO/CCR7/CD25/CD127/CD95/CD27. With 10 bases clipped from V and 4 bases from J, the junction kept 11 bases outside the gene matches. CDR3 length: 15 residues. Looked up from germline, CDR1 is SGHTA and CDR2 is FQGNSA. Expressed TCRB transcripts were sequenced, since all the RNA that had been isolated was reverse transcribed. Measured with immunoSEQ multiplex PCR; TCRdb has only the in-frame clones, and not every one. The sample consists of approximately 100,000 clones, 28% of them appearing once. A few counts support this clone. What it binds is not known.

The sequenced sample consisted of central memory CD4+ T cells from blood. The chain links TRBV7-2 to TRBJ2-3, with TRBD1 matching 10 bases. This receptor was taken from a young woman with type 1 diabetes. The chain's CDR3 is CATKVWGQGPDTQYF. DNA of the CDR3: TGTGCCACGAAGGTGTGGGGACAGGGGCCAGATACGCAGTATTTT.